These 23 T cell receptor beta chains were sequenced from one sample in a study of CD8 T cells in ankylosing spondylitis. TCRdb analysed the 5' RACE reads with MiXCR anew, one entry per CDR3 protein. This sample has about 240,000 distinct CDR3 sequences, with around a tenth found just once. Sequencing was performed on blood, either unsorted or a sorted T cell fraction (not recorded which). The receptors were sampled from a male donor with ankylosing spondylitis or in good health (not recorded which).

This clonotype was detected ten times or more. The chain combines TRBV12-3 or TRBV12-4 with TRBJ2-2; 11 nucleotides line up with TRBD1. The CDR3 runs to 15 residues. Trimming cost V 5 bases and J 6 bases; bases outside gene matches: 5. CDR3 bases: TGTGCCAGCAGTAGGGACAGGGGGATCTCCGGGGAGCTGTTTTTT. It is translated as CASSRDRGISGELFF.

The chain links TRBV27 to TRBJ2-5; D gene uncertain. Germline assignment: CDR1 MNHEY and CDR2 SMNVEV (reference sequence). The V end was cut by 0 bases, the J end by 5 bases, with 16 bases between. This CDR3 spans 16 amino acids. CDR3 in DNA: TGTGCCAGCAGTTTATCTTTGACTCAACGCAGGGAGACCCAGTACTTC. Residues: CASSLSLTQRRETQYF.

The rearrangement uses TRBV12-3 or TRBV12-4 and TRBJ2-2; 9 bases agree with TRBD1. V shed 4 bases, J shed 6 bases, and the junction held 6 bases outside the gene matches. CDR3 length: 15 residues. The CDR3 loop reads CASSYGTGIAGELFF. In nucleotides, the CDR3 is TGTGCCAGCAGTTACGGGACAGGGATAGCCGGGGAGCTGTTTTTT.

This clonotype was counted at least ten times. The chain recombines TRBV3-1 with TRBJ1-1; D remains unclear. The CDR3 covers 12 residues. The V end was cut by 6 bases, the J end by 4 bases, with 9 bases between. The germline CDR1 and CDR2 sequences are LGHDT and YNNKEL (reference sequence). The CDR3 DNA sequence: TGTGCCAGCAGGTTGGGAGGCACTGAAGCTTTCTTT. Translation gives CASRLGGTEAFF.

In this sample, this clonotype turned up many times. The chain is built from TRBV6-5 and TRBJ2-7; tentatively, D is TRBD1 (5 bases). In germline, CDR1 is MNHEY, CDR2 SVGAGI. The CDR3 contains 15 residues. Trimming removed 3 bases from V and 1 base from J, with 13 bases in between. CDR3 sequence reads: CASSYQPTGSYEQYF. The CDR3 nucleotides are TGTGCCAGCAGTTATCAACCCACAGGTTCCTACGAGCAGTACTTC.

The table lists this clonotype with many counts. J is TRBJ2-7 and V is TRBV29-1; D ambiguous. Trimming removed 4 bases from V and 3 bases from J, with 16 bases in between. Per germline, CDR1 SQVTM and CDR2 ANQGSEA. The CDR3 spans 14 residues. In nucleotides, the CDR3 is TGCAGCGTTGGGGAACTGATGGCAGGCTACGAGCAGTACTTC. Translation gives CSVGELMAGYEQYF.

V gene TRBV7-9 combines with J gene TRBJ1-1; a possible D gene is TRBD1 (5 bases). This CDR3 region has 14 residues. From germline, CDR1 is SEHNR and CDR2 FQNEAQ (reference sequence). The V end was cut by 5 bases, the J end by 4 bases, with 14 bases between. CDR3 in DNA: TGTGCCAGCAGCCCTCGGGGGGAGGGCACTGAAGCTTTCTTT. Its translation: CASSPRGEGTEAFF. The full variable domain, in which reference TRBV7-9 and TRBJ1-1 provide the parts outside the CDR3, is DTGVSQNPRHKITKRGQNVTFRCDPISEHNRLYWYRQTLGQGPEFLTYFQNEAQLEKSRLLSDRFSAERPKGSFSTLEIQRTEQGDSAMYLCASSPRGEGTEAFFGQGTRLTVV.

The rearrangement links TRBV5-1 to TRBJ1-6, with D possibly TRBD1 on 5 matching bases. The CDR3 sequence is 14 residues long. From germline, CDR1 is SGHRS and CDR2 YFSETQ. V was clipped by 1 base and J by 8 bases, with 10 bases between them. As DNA, the CDR3 is TGCGCCAGCAGCTTGCGCCTAGGGGATTCACCCCTCCACTTT. Translating it yields CASSLRLGDSPLHF.

This clonotype was counted a few times. The chain joins TRBV6-6 to TRBJ2-2; 10 nucleotides align to TRBD2. Trimming at V came to 5 bases and at J to 7 bases, leaving 10 bases not matched to a gene. Germline V gives CDR1 MNHNY, CDR2 SVGAGI (reference sequence). The CDR3 totals 16 residues. CDR3 in amino acids: CASSKEAGGRVGELFF. In DNA form, the CDR3 reads TGTGCCAGCAGTAAAGAAGCGGGGGGGCGTGTCGGGGAGCTGTTTTTT.

This rearrangement joins TRBV4-2 to TRBJ1-6; the match to TRBD1 covers 7 bases. Germline CDR1 LGHNA, CDR2 YNFKEQ. The V gene end was trimmed by 3 bases and the J gene end by 0 bases; junction bases not matched to a gene: 8. CDR3 length equals 18 residues. The CDR3 nucleotides read TGTGCCAGCAGCCACGGGACAGTTCGCTACTCCTATAATTCACCCCTCCACTTT. Its translation: CASSHGTVRYSYNSPLHF.

On this clonotype itself: This sequence may be a read error, since a much larger clone differs from it by one base. The rearrangement joins TRBV29-1 to TRBJ2-2, with TRBD1 as a possible D gene (5 bases). Germline lookup yields CDR1 SQVTM and CDR2 ANQGSEA. The CDR3 consists of 14 residues. CDR3 DNA sequence: TGCGGCGTTGAAGACAGTCAGAACACCGGGGAGCTGTTTTTT. It specifies CGVEDSQNTGELFF.

At least ten counts were recorded for this clonotype. The chain links TRBV3-1 to TRBJ2-4, with D unclear. Trimming left V 0 bases short and J 6 bases short, with 15 bases between. This CDR3 has 16 residues. The germline CDR1 and CDR2 sequences are LGHDT and YNNKEL (reference sequence). CDR3 residues: CASSQDARPELNIQYF. CDR3 bases: TGTGCCAGCAGCCAAGACGCGCGGCCGGAGTTAAACATTCAGTACTTC. Looking up the rest from reference TRBV3-1 and TRBJ2-4 gives the full variable domain: DTAVSQTPKYLVTQMGNDKSIKCEQNLGHDTMYWYKQDSKKFLKIMFSYNNKELIINETVPNRFSPKSPDKAHLNLHINSLELGDSAVYFCASSQDARPELNIQYFGAGTRLSVL.

This clonotype appeared many times. The chain joins TRBV5-1 to TRBJ2-1; tentatively, D is TRBD2 (6 bases). Germline V lookup: CDR1 SGHRS, CDR2 YFSETQ. V was trimmed by 0 bases and J by 9 bases, leaving 16 bases between them. This CDR3 spans 15 amino acids. The CDR3 sequence: CASSLASIWGGEQFF. The CDR3 nucleotides read TGCGCCAGCAGCTTGGCCAGCATTTGGGGAGGTGAGCAGTTCTTC. The full variable domain, in which reference TRBV5-1 and TRBJ2-1 provide the parts outside the CDR3, is KAGVTQTPRYLIKTRGQQVTLSCSPISGHRSVSWYQQTPGQGLQFLFEYFSETQRNKGNFPGRFSGRQFSNSRSEMNVSTLELGDSALYLCASSLASIWGGEQFFGPGTRLTVL.

The rearrangement joins TRBV28 to TRBJ1-5; TRBD1 is a possible D gene (5 bases). This CDR3 region has 15 residues. The V and J ends lost 6 bases and 0 bases respectively, with 12 bases between them. Germline V gene lookup returns CDR1 MDHEN and CDR2 SYDVKM. The CDR3 here is CASRRQPDSNQPQHF. The CDR3 bases are TGTGCCAGCAGGAGACAGCCGGATAGCAATCAGCCCCAGCATTTT. The full variable domain, completed using reference TRBV28 and TRBJ1-5, is DVKVTQSSRYLVKRTGEKVFLECVQDMDHENMFWYRQDPGLGLRLIYFSYDVKMKEKGDIPEGYSVSREKKERFSLILESASTNQTSMYLCASRRQPDSNQPQHFGDGTRLSIL.

This clonotype appeared many times. The rearrangement links TRBV6-1 to TRBJ2-2, with TRBD2 as a possible D gene (6 bases). V lost 8 bases to trimming and J lost 4 bases, with 23 bases between them. There are 17 residues in the CDR3. Germline V gene data show CDR1 as MNHNS and CDR2 as SASEGT. The CDR3 spells CASSLISPLAVTGELFF. CDR3 DNA sequence: TGTGCCAGCTCCCTCATTTCCCCCTTAGCGGTCACCGGGGAGCTGTTTTTT.

The CDR3 sequence is CASRRTGALTYEQYF. The CDR3 DNA follows: TGTGCCAGCAGGCGGACAGGGGCACTAACCTACGAGCAGTACTTC. The chain recombines TRBV28 with TRBJ2-7; TRBD1 aligns across 9 bases. CDR3 size: 15 residues. The ends lost 6 bases at V and 2 bases at J; junction bases unmatched: 8. CDR1 and CDR2 from the germline V gene are MDHEN and SYDVKM.

This clonotype was found a few times. The V gene is TRBV20-1, the J gene TRBJ1-2, with D uncertain. Germline V gene sequence: CDR1 DFQATT, CDR2 SNEGSKA (reference sequence). This CDR3 comprises 13 residues. Trimming took 3 bases from V and 4 from J, leaving 12 bases between them. CDR3 bases: TGCAGTGCTAGTCTCCTCCCCACCTATGGCTACACCTTC. Its protein is CSASLLPTYGYTF.

V gene TRBV5-4 combines with J gene TRBJ2-3, with TRBD2 matching 8 bases. The CDR3 extends over 13 amino acids. V was clipped by 1 base and J by 9 bases; unmatched bases: 4. Per the germline V gene, CDR1 is SGHNT and CDR2 is YYREEE (reference sequence). The CDR3 loop reads CASSLSSGGTQYF. The CDR3 region has the DNA TGTGCCAGCAGCTTGAGCTCGGGAGGGACGCAGTATTTT.

This clonotype was seen repeatedly, ten times or more. This chain connects TRBV7-6 to TRBJ2-1, with D possibly being TRBD2 (6 bases). Germline CDR1 SGHVS, CDR2 FNYEAQ. CDR3 size: 15 residues. V was pared by 5 bases and J by 9 bases, with 20 bases between. CDR3 sequence (DNA): TGTGCCAGCAGCACCCGAGGGGACTCCATTGCTGAGCAGTTCTTC. Its translation: CASSTRGDSIAEQFF.

This clonotype came up many times. This chain links TRBV28 with TRBJ1-1, with a possible D match to TRBD1 (5 bases). This CDR3 region has 13 residues. V was clipped by 2 bases and J by 9 bases, with 13 bases between them. The germline V gene encodes CDR1 MDHEN and CDR2 SYDVKM. The CDR3: CASSLRRGAKAFF. CDR3 DNA sequence: TGTGCCAGCAGTTTAAGGCGGGGCGCTAAAGCTTTCTTT.

This clonotype was counted at least ten times. The rearrangement uses TRBV12-3 or TRBV12-4 and TRBJ2-5; weak D call: TRBD2 (6 bases). CDR3 length: 17 residues. V was trimmed by 1 base and J by 1 base, leaving 16 bases between them. CDR3 coding DNA: TGTGCCAGCAGTTTAGGGCAATCGGGGGTTCGCCAAGAGACCCAGTACTTC. It yields the protein CASSLGQSGVRQETQYF.

There are many counts of this clonotype. V is TRBV29-1 and J is TRBJ1-1; 8 nucleotides align to TRBD1. V trimming: 1 base; J trimming: 5 bases; junction bases outside the gene matches: 6. The CDR3 sequence is 14 residues long. Germline V CDR1 and CDR2: SQVTM, ANQGSEA. CDR3 sequence (DNA): TGCAGCGTTGAAGCCCAGGGGGCTGGAACTGAAGCTTTCTTT. Amino acids: CSVEAQGAGTEAFF.

The chain recombines TRBV6-1 with TRBJ1-3; D not certain. The germline V gene encodes CDR1 MNHNS and CDR2 SASEGT. V lost 7 bases to trimming and J lost 6 bases, with 16 bases between them. The CDR3 is made up of 14 amino acids. Here the CDR3 reads CASTPDESKNTIYF. The DNA for the CDR3 is TGTGCCAGCACCCCGGACGAGAGTAAAAACACCATATATTTT.